The T cell receptor beta chain under discussion was sequenced for a study of blood T cell repertoires in COVID-19. Study at large: T cells, B-cell-depleted T cells, or PBMCs supplied cDNA or gDNA.

The V end was cut by 5 bases, the J end by 8 bases, with 19 bases between. This CDR3 region has 15 residues. The V gene's germline CDR1 is MNHEY and CDR2 SVGAGI. In the original workflow: Estimated nucleated cell counts came from reference gene primer amplification. The table came from immunoSEQ multiplex PCR; TCRdb's copy has only in-frame clones and leaves some out. V and J calls and clone size follow that table, whereas D and trimming were derived from the DNA. The table lists roughly 100,000 clones, roughly nine tenths of them singletons. V gene TRBV6-5 combines with J gene TRBJ2-1, with D possibly matching TRBD2 (6 bases). This TCR was recovered from a human donor in a cohort sampled during active COVID-19. Sequencing was done on a sample of peripheral blood. The CDR3 protein is CASSRGVGGRDEQFF. DNA for the CDR3: TGTGCCAGCAGTCGCGGGGTAGGTGGTAGGGATGAGCAGTTCTTC.